This T cell receptor beta chain is drawn from a study of T cells in tumors after PD-1 blockade. Study context: Patients had no prior checkpoint blockade, systemic immunosuppressants, or anti-cancer therapy within 4 weeks. Each patient got pembrolizumab 200 mg every 3 weeks or cemiplimab 350 mg every 2 weeks. A subset received ongoing vismodegib 150 mg daily alongside anti-PD-1 therapy. Findings and limits, study-wide: Approximately 41% of tumor TCR clonotypes were also found in blood.

The germline CDR1 and CDR2 sequences are MGHRA and YSYEKL. This CDR3 comprises 18 residues. V lost 4 bases, J lost 1 base, and 20 bases lay in between. Worth noting for this clone: Its antigen is as yet unknown.

Using immunoSEQ multiplex PCR, the repertoire was profiled, and TCRdb retains in-frame clones only, with some absent. This table has approximately 50,000 clones, more than 60% appearing once. This chain uses TRBV4-1 with TRBJ1-3; possible D gene TRBD1, 5 bases. The material was PBMCs, obtained before anti-PD-1 therapy. The sequence was collected from a human donor with advanced basal cell or squamous cell carcinoma (not recorded which). The CDR3 sequence: CASSLIADFGASGNTIYF. The CDR3, as DNA: TGCGCCAGCAGCCTAATTGCTGATTTTGGGGCGTCTGGAAACACCATATATTTT.